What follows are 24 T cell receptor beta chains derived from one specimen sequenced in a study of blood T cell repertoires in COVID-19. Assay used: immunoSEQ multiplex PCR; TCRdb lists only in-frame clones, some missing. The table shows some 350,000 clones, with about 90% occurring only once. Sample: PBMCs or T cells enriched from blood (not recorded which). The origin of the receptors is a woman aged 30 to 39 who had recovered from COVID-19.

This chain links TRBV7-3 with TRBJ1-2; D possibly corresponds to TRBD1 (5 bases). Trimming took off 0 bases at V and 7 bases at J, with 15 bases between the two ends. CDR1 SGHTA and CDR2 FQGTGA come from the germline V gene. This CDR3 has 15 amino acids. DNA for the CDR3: TGTGCCAGCAGCTTAACTGCGGGGGACCTCTTTGGCTACACCTTC. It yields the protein CASSLTAGDLFGYTF.

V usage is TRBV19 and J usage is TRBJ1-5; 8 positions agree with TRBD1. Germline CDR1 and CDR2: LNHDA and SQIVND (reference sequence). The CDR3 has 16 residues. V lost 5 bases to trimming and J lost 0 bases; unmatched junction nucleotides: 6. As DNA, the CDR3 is TGTGCCAGTAGTTTACAGGGGGGCTATAGCAATCAGCCCCAGCATTTT. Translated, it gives CASSLQGGYSNQPQHF.

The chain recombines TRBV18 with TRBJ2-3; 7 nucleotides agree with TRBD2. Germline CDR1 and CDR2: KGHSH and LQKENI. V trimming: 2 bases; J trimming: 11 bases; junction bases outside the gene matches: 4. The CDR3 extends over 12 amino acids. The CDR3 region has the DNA TGTGCCAGCTCACCAGGGCTAGCGGAGCAGTATTTT. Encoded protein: CASSPGLAEQYF.

This CDR3 reads CASGRGRETQYF. The CDR3 DNA reads TGTGCCAGCGGCAGGGGGCGAGAGACCCAGTACTTC. The chain joins TRBV28 to TRBJ2-5; TRBD1 matches 8 bases. CDR1 and CDR2 (germline): MDHEN, SYDVKM. J gave up 4 bases and V 8 bases, and 3 bases lay outside the gene matches. The CDR3 spans 12 residues.

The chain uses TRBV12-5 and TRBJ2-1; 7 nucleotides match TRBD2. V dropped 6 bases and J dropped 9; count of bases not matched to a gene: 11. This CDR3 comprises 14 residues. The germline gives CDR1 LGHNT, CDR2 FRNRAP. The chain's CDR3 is CASGFGGGPSEQFF. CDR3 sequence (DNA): TGTGCTAGTGGCTTTGGGGGAGGGCCAAGTGAGCAGTTCTTC.

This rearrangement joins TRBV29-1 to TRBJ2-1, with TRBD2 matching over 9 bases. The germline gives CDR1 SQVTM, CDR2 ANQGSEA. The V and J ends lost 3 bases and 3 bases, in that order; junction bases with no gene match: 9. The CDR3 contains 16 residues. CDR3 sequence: CSVEWVAGEDYNEQFF. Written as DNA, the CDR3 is TGCAGCGTTGAGTGGGTAGCGGGAGAGGACTACAATGAGCAGTTCTTC.

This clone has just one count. The CDR3 DNA follows: TGTGCCAGCAGTAACAGGGTAACTAGGGAAGCTTTCTTT. This translates into CASSNRVTREAFF. V usage is TRBV28 and J usage is TRBJ1-1; a possible D gene is TRBD1 (6 bases). This CDR3 contains 13 residues. Deletions cut 5 bases from V and 8 bases from J, with 15 bases between. The V gene's germline CDR1 is MDHEN and CDR2 SYDVKM. Drawing the rest from reference TRBV28 and TRBJ1-1, the complete variable domain is DVKVTQSSRYLVKRTGEKVFLECVQDMDHENMFWYRQDPGLGLRLIYFSYDVKMKEKGDIPEGYSVSREKKERFSLILESASTNQTSMYLCASSNRVTREAFFGQGTRLTVV.

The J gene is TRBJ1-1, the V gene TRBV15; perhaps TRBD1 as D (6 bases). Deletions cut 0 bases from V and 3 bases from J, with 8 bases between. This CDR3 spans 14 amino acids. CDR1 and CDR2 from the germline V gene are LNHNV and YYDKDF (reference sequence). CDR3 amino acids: CATSRDHRDTEAFF. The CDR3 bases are TGTGCCACCAGCAGAGACCACAGGGACACTGAAGCTTTCTTT. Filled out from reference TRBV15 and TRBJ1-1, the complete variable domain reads DAMVIQNPRYQVTQFGKPVTLSCSQTLNHNVMYWYQQKSSQAPKLLFHYYDKDFNNEADTPDNFQSRRPNTSFCFLDIRSPGLGDTAMYLCATSRDHRDTEAFFGQGTRLTVV.

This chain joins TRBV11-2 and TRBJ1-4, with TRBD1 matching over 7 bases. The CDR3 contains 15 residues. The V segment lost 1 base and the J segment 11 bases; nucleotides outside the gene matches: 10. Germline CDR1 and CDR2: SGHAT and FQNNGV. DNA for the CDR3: TGTGCCAGCAGCTTAGGAGTGGGGCAGGGGGAGAAACTGTTTTTT. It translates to CASSLGVGQGEKLFF.

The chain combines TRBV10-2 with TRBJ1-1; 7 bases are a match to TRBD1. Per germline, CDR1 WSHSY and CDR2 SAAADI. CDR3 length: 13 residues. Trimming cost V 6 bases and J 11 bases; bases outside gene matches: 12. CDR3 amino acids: CASSLDRPSTAFF. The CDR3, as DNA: TGCGCCAGCAGCCTGGACAGGCCCTCAACGGCTTTCTTT.

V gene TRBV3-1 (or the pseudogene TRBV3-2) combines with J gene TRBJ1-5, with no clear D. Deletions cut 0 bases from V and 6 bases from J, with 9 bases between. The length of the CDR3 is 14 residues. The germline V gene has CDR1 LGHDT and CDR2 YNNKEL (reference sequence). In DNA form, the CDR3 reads TGTGCCAGCAGCCAAGAGGCCCGGGGTCAGCCCCAGCATTTT. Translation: CASSQEARGQPQHF.

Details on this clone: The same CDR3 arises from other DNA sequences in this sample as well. CDR3 sequence reads: CASSTGTSTDTQYF. The CDR3 nucleotides are TGCGCCAGCAGCACGGGGACTAGCACAGATACGCAGTATTTT. The genes are TRBV5-1 and TRBJ2-3, with D possibly TRBD2 on 6 matching bases. The germline CDR1 and CDR2 sequences are SGHRS and YFSETQ. The CDR3 runs 14 residues. The V gene lost 4 bases and the J gene lost 0 bases, with 9 bases spanning the gap.

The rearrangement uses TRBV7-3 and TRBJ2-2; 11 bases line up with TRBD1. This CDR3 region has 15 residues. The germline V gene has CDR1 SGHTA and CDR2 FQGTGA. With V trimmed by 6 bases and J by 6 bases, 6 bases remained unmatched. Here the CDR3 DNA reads TGTGCCAGCAGGACCGGGACAGGGGGTGCCGGGGAGCTGTTTTTT. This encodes CASRTGTGGAGELFF.

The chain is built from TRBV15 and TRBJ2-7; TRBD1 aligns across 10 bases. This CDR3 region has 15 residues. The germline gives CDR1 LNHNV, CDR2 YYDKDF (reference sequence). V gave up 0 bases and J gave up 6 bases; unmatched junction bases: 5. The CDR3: CATSREGQGRGEQYF. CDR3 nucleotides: TGTGCCACCAGCAGAGAGGGACAGGGGAGAGGCGAGCAGTACTTC.

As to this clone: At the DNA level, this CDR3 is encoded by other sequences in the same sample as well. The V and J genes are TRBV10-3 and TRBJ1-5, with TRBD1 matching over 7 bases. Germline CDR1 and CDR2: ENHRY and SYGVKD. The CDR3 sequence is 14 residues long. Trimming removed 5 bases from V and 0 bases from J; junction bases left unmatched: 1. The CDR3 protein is CAISRDSSNQPQHF. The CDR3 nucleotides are TGTGCCATCAGTAGGGACAGTAGCAATCAGCCCCAGCATTTT.

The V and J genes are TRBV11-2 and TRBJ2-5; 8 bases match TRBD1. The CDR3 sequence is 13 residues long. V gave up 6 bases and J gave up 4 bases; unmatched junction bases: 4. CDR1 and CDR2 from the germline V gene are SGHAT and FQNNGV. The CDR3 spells CASSWTGRETQYF. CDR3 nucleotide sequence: TGTGCCAGCAGTTGGACAGGGAGAGAGACCCAGTACTTC.

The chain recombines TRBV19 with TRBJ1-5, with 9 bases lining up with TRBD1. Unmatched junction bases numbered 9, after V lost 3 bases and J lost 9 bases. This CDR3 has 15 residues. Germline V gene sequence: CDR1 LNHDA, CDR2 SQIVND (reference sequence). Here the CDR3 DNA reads TGTGCCAGTAGTATGGGGACAGGGTTTCAAGGGCCCCAGCATTTT. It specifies CASSMGTGFQGPQHF.

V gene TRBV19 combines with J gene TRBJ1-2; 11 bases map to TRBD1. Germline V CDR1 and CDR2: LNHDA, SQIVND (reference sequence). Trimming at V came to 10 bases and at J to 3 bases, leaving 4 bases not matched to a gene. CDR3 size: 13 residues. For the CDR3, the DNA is TGTGCCACCCGGGACAGGGGGTACTATGGCTACACCTTC. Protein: CATRDRGYYGYTF.

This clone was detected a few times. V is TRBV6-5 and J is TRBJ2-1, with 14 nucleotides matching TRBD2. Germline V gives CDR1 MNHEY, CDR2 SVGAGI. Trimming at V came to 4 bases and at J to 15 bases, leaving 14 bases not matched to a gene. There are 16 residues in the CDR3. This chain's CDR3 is CASSSPGLAGARRRFF. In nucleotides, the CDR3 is TGTGCCAGCAGTTCACCGGGACTAGCGGGGGCGCGTCGACGGTTCTTC.

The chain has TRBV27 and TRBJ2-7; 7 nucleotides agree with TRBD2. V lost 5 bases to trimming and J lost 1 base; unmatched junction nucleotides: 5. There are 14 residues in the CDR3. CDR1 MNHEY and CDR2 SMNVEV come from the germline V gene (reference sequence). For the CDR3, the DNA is TGTGCCAGCAGTCAGGCGGGAGCTTCCTACGAGCAGTACTTC. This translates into CASSQAGASYEQYF.

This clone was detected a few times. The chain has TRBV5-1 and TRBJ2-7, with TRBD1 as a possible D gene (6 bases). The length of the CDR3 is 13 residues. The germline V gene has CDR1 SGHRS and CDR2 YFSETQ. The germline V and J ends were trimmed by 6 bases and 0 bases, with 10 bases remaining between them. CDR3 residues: CASNDRRSYEQYF. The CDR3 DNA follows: TGCGCCAGCAACGACAGGCGCTCCTACGAGCAGTACTTC.

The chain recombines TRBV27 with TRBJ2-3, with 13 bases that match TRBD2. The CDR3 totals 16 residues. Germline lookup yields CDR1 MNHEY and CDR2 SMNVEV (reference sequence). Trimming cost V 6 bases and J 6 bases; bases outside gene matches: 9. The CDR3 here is CASRTAGTSGMDTQYF. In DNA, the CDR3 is TGTGCCAGCAGAACTGCCGGGACTAGCGGGATGGATACGCAGTATTTT.

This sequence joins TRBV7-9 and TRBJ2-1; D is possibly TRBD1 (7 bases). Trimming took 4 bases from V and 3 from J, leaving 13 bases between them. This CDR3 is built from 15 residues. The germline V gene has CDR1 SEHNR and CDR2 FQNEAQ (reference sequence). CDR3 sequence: CASSSPGGIYNEQFF. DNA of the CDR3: TGTGCCAGCAGCTCCCCAGGGGGGATCTACAATGAGCAGTTCTTC.

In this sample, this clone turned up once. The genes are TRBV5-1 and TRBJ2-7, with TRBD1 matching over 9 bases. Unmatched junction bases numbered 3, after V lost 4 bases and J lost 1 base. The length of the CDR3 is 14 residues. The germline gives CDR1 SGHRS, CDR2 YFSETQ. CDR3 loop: CASSIDRGSYEQYF. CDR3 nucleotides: TGCGCCAGCAGCATTGACAGGGGGTCCTACGAGCAGTACTTC.